Listed below are T cell receptor beta chains from one sample, sequenced in a study of cytomegalovirus exposure and HLA in healthy donors. The assay was immunoSEQ multiplex PCR, and TCRdb's table has in-frame clones only and misses some. The sample totals 100,000 to 150,000 clones. Sequencing was done on a sample of PBMCs. The receptors derive from a man younger than 30 in good health and CMV-seronegative. Each CDR3 is given without its conserved first and last residue. The order of the fields is V gene, J gene, CDR3 protein.

TRBV7-9	TRBJ2-7	ASSLGTGGAYEQY
TRBV5-1	TRBJ2-1	ASSLETGYNEQF
TRBV7-2	TRBJ1-2	ASSLVGQGVDGYT
TRBV9	TRBJ2-7	ASSARQGGFYEQY
TRBV4-1	-	ASSQGSGESNYEQY
TRBV5-8	TRBJ1-6	ASSLGGQPNSPLH
TRBV5-6	TRBJ2-3	ASSREFPDTQY
TRBV9	TRBJ1-1	ASSVVGTGD
TRBV7-2	TRBJ1-6	ASRRGQGDSPLH
TRBV7-2	TRBJ2-7	ASSLRSGGGASEQY
TRBV5-1	TRBJ2-3	ASSLRNLGTDTQY
TRBV19	TRBJ2-5	ASSAISAGEETQY